These 26 T cell receptor beta chains were all obtained from the same sample, sequenced in a study of T cell responses to AZD1222 COVID-19 vaccine. Data came from immunoSEQ multiplex PCR; TCRdb stores just in-frame clones and leaves some out. Here the sample spans tens of thousands of clones, about four fifths being singletons. Sequenced material: peripheral blood, taken 28 days after the second AZD1222 dose. The receptors were sampled from an adult who received the AZD1222 COVID-19 vaccine.

This chain uses TRBV28 with TRBJ2-7; 7 nucleotides match TRBD1. The junction had 11 bases not matched to a gene; V was cut back by 5 bases and J by 4 bases. This CDR3 has 15 residues. Per the germline V gene, CDR1 is MDHEN and CDR2 is SYDVKM. The chain's CDR3 is CASSRPGQSDYEQYV. The CDR3, as DNA: TGTGCCAGCAGTCGACCGGGACAGTCCGATTACGAGCAGTACGTC.

This sequence joins TRBV5-6 and TRBJ1-1; the D is unclear. In germline, CDR1 is SGHDT, CDR2 YYEEEE. This CDR3 comprises 13 residues. Between the trimmed V and J ends, which lost 0 bases and 8 bases, there was a span of 11 bases. The CDR3 protein is CASSLDLGIEAFF. CDR3 DNA sequence: TGTGCCAGCAGCTTGGACCTGGGCATCGAAGCTTTCTTT.

V gene TRBV12-3 or TRBV12-4 combines with J gene TRBJ1-3, with D unresolved. The CDR3 extends over 11 amino acids. CDR3 residues: CGTSSGNTIYF. As DNA, the CDR3 is TGTGGAACGAGCTCTGGAAACACCATATATTTT.

This clone was observed a few times. V and J are TRBV19 and TRBJ1-1, with D unresolved. V was cut by 5 bases and J by 6 bases, with 13 bases left in between. CDR3 size: 13 residues. Germline CDR1 and CDR2: LNHDA and SQIVND (reference sequence). CDR3 protein: CASSYGGLAEAFF. The CDR3 bases are TGTGCCAGTAGTTACGGTGGGTTGGCTGAAGCTTTCTTT.

This clone was recorded once. The chain combines TRBV5-3 with TRBJ2-7; no clear D. TRBV5-3 is an ORF for which the function is uncertain. This CDR3 region has 15 residues. Trimming took off 0 bases at V and 2 bases at J, with 12 bases between the two ends. The CDR3 region is CARSLAVLTPYEQYV. The CDR3 DNA sequence: TGTGCCAGAAGCTTGGCCGTACTGACCCCCTACGAGCAGTACGTC.

This chain links TRBV5-1 with TRBJ2-1; TRBD2 aligns across 9 bases. This CDR3 has 16 residues. V was pared by 1 base and J by 7 bases, with 9 bases of the junction left unmatched. Germline CDR1 SGHRS, CDR2 YFSETQ. The CDR3 is CASSLRPSGVYNEQFF. The CDR3 DNA reads TGCGCCAGCAGCTTGAGGCCTAGCGGGGTTTATAATGAGCAGTTCTTC. The variable domain in full, with the rest retrieved from reference TRBV5-1 and TRBJ2-1, is KAGVTQTPRYLIKTRGQQVTLSCSPISGHRSVSWYQQTPGQGLQFLFEYFSETQRNKGNFPGRFSGRQFSNSRSEMNVSTLELGDSALYLCASSLRPSGVYNEQFFGPGTRLTVL.

The chain links TRBV10-3 to TRBJ1-2; the D gene is possibly TRBD1 (5 bases). Germline V gene data show CDR1 as ENHRY and CDR2 as SYGVKD. CDR3 length: 13 amino acids. V was cut by 9 bases and J by 3 bases, with 14 bases left in between. Written as DNA, the CDR3 is TGTGCCATTGGGGGGGACTGGGACTATGGCTACACCTTC. This codes for CAIGGDWDYGYTF.

This clone has a single count. This chain connects TRBV2 to TRBJ1-6, with TRBD1 identical over 7 bases. Germline V gene data show CDR1 as SNHLY and CDR2 as FYNNEI. V shed 6 bases and J 13 bases; nucleotides not matched to a gene: 12. The CDR3 runs 14 residues. The CDR3: CASRVQGVADPLHF. CDR3 bases: TGTGCCAGCAGGGTGCAGGGGGTGGCGGACCCCCTCCACTTT.

This clone was counted only a few times. The V and J genes are TRBV18 and TRBJ1-1; D ambiguous. Germline V gives CDR1 KGHSH, CDR2 LQKENI. The CDR3 has 14 residues. V gave up 3 bases and J gave up 4 bases, with 12 bases separating them. This CDR3 reads CASSPLDRGTEAFF. The DNA of the CDR3 is TGTGCCAGCTCACCCCTCGACCGGGGCACTGAAGCTTTCTTT. The full variable domain, completed using reference TRBV18 and TRBJ1-1, is NAGVMQNPRHLVRRRGQEARLRCSPMKGHSHVYWYRQLPEEGLKFMVYLQKENIIDESGMPKERFSAEFPKEGPSILRIQQVVRGDSAAYFCASSPLDRGTEAFFGQGTRLTVV.

The chain couples TRBV20-1 to TRBJ1-2; a possible D gene is TRBD1 (5 bases). The germline CDR1 and CDR2 sequences are DFQATT and SNEGSKA (reference sequence). The germline V and J ends were trimmed by 3 bases and 3 bases, with 5 bases remaining between them. The length of the CDR3 is 11 residues. The CDR3 is CSARGDYGYTF. DNA for the CDR3: TGCAGTGCTAGGGGGGACTATGGCTACACCTTC.

V usage is TRBV11-3 and J usage is TRBJ2-2, with D perhaps TRBD1 (5 bases). Trimming pared 1 base from V and 7 bases from J, leaving 13 bases between. This CDR3 has 15 residues. Germline V gene lookup returns CDR1 SGHNT and CDR2 YENEEA. The CDR3 nucleotides read TGTGCCAGCAGCTTAGTAGCAGGGTCGGGCGGGGAGCTGTTTTTT. Translating gives CASSLVAGSGGELFF.

This clone has only one observation. The genes are TRBV28 and TRBJ1-2; tentatively, D is TRBD1 (6 bases). V gave up 6 bases and J gave up 4 bases, with 15 bases separating them. In germline, CDR1 is MDHEN, CDR2 SYDVKM. The CDR3 has 14 amino acids. CDR3 nucleotides: TGTGCCAGCAGCTCCCCTACAGGGTCCTATGGCTACACCTTC. Translated, it gives CASSSPTGSYGYTF.

The rearrangement uses TRBV19 and TRBJ1-1; D is unclear. Germline V gene data show CDR1 as LNHDA and CDR2 as SQIVND (reference sequence). Trimming left V 9 bases short and J 3 bases short, with 17 bases between. The CDR3 extends over 14 amino acids. For the CDR3, the DNA is TGTGCCAGCCGTCCGACCTGGTTAGACACTGAAGCTTTCTTT. This sequence encodes CASRPTWLDTEAFF.

This sequence joins TRBV29-1 and TRBJ1-1; D gene uncertain. Between the trimmed V and J ends, which lost 6 bases and 1 base, there was a span of 6 bases. There are 11 residues in the CDR3. Germline assignment: CDR1 SQVTM and CDR2 ANQGSEA. This chain's CDR3 is CSVLGNTEAFF. In DNA, the CDR3 is TGCAGCGTCCTAGGGAACACTGAAGCTTTCTTT.

The chain has TRBV2 and TRBJ2-3; D ambiguous. This CDR3 comprises 16 residues. CDR1 and CDR2 (germline): SNHLY, FYNNEI. Deletions cut 6 bases from V and 0 bases from J, with 16 bases between. The CDR3 DNA reads TGTGCCAGCAGCTCCGTGGACGGCTCTAGCACAGATACGCAGTATTTT. It codes for CASSSVDGSSTDTQYF.

The rearrangement links TRBV19 to TRBJ1-2; D remains ambiguous. Trimming removed 3 bases at V and 5 bases at J, with 16 bases between. CDR1 is LNHDA and CDR2 is SQIVND in the germline V gene (reference sequence). The CDR3 contains 15 residues. The CDR3 nucleotides read TGTGCCAGTAGTATCTCTTCGGGCGGCGCTTATGGCTACACCTTC. Its protein is CASSISSGGAYGYTF.

This clone was counted a single time. V usage is TRBV24-1 and J usage is TRBJ2-1; TRBD2 is a possible D gene (7 bases). The germline V gene has CDR1 KGHDR and CDR2 SFDVKD. This CDR3 has 17 amino acids. V lost 3 bases and J 3 bases, leaving 17 bases between the germline ends. CDR3 bases: TGTGCCACCAGTGATAACCGGGGGGCCAGGGACTACAATGAGCAGTTCTTC. Translating it yields CATSDNRGARDYNEQFF.

The chain uses TRBV6-5 and TRBJ1-5; TRBD1 is a possible D gene (6 bases). Germline loops: CDR1 MNHEY, CDR2 SVGAGI. Trimming left V 2 bases short and J 5 bases short, with 10 bases between. The CDR3 covers 14 residues. CDR3 protein: CASSYRGPDQPQHF. The CDR3 region has the DNA TGTGCCAGCAGTTACCGGGGGCCGGATCAGCCCCAGCATTTT.

This chain joins TRBV6-2 or TRBV6-3 and TRBJ1-1, with D possibly matching TRBD1 (5 bases). The V end was cut by 0 bases, the J end by 6 bases, with 8 bases between. CDR1 is MNHEY and CDR2 is SVGEGT in the germline V gene. The CDR3 covers 13 residues. Here the CDR3 DNA reads TGTGCCAGCAGTTACTCATGGGGCGCTGAAGCTTTCTTT. It is translated as CASSYSWGAEAFF.

The chain couples TRBV28 to TRBJ2-5, with 12 positions matching TRBD2. V trimming: 5 bases; J trimming: 4 bases; junction bases outside the gene matches: 5. Germline V lookup: CDR1 MDHEN, CDR2 SYDVKM. This CDR3 region has 15 residues. CDR3 nucleotide sequence: TGTGCCAGCAGTCGATCTAGCGGGGGGGTAGAGACCCAGTACTTC. Its protein is CASSRSSGGVETQYF.

CDR3 coding DNA: TGTGCCAGCAGGGCTCCCGGTACGCAGTCCTACGAGCAGTACGTC. Residues: CASRAPGTQSYEQYV. The chain links TRBV5-8 to TRBJ2-7; D not certain. V was cut by 5 bases and J by 1 base, with 16 bases left in between. Per germline, CDR1 SGHTS and CDR2 YDEGEE. The CDR3 totals 15 residues.

J is TRBJ1-1 and V is TRBV2; 8 nucleotides line up with TRBD1. The CDR3 length is 13 residues. V dropped 6 bases and J dropped 3; count of bases not matched to a gene: 3. Per germline, CDR1 SNHLY and CDR2 FYNNEI. DNA of the CDR3: TGTGCCAGCAGCCGACAGGGGCACACTGAAGCTTTCTTT. This sequence encodes CASSRQGHTEAFF.

The genes are TRBV5-1 and TRBJ2-1; D is perhaps TRBD1 (5 bases). CDR1 is SGHRS, CDR2 YFSETQ, per germline. This CDR3 is built from 15 residues. V was shortened by 5 bases and J by 12 bases, with 24 bases between the two germline ends. CDR3 loop: CASRKQELGKAVQFF. The CDR3 DNA sequence: TGCGCCAGCAGAAAACAGGAGTTGGGAAAGGCAGTGCAGTTCTTC.

The V and J genes are TRBV7-9 and TRBJ1-1, with unresolved D. There are 12 residues in the CDR3. The germline gives CDR1 SEHNR, CDR2 FQNEAQ (reference sequence). V gave up 1 base and J gave up 5 bases, with 5 bases separating them. The CDR3 spells CASSLGWTEAFF. Here the CDR3 DNA reads TGTGCCAGCAGCTTAGGGTGGACTGAAGCTTTCTTT.

The V and J genes are TRBV6-1 and TRBJ2-3; TRBD2 matches at 13 bases. The CDR3 runs 16 residues. The germline gives CDR1 MNHNS, CDR2 SASEGT. Trimming removed 4 bases from V and 1 base from J; junction bases left unmatched: 2. CDR3 sequence: CASSVLAGGGTDTQYF. DNA of the CDR3: TGTGCCAGCAGTGTACTAGCGGGGGGGGGCACAGATACGCAGTATTTT.

The V and J genes are TRBV6-5 and TRBJ2-5; no clear D gene. V lost 6 bases and J lost 4, with 6 bases in between. The CDR3 loop spans 11 amino acids. Germline assignment: CDR1 MNHEY and CDR2 SVGAGI. The CDR3 region is CASRNLETQYF. CDR3 DNA: TGTGCCAGCAGGAACTTAGAGACCCAGTACTTC.